The 21 T cell receptor beta chains below all came from one sample that was sequenced in a study of T cell repertoires in cytomegalovirus infection (dated by TCRdb to between 2018 and 2021). These receptors' antigens are unknown. Sequenced using an Illumina HiSeq 1500. TCRdb reprocessed the public reads (quality trimming at Q25 with fastp, clone calling with MiXCR) and kept in-frame beta chains. Records with the same CDR3 protein are collapsed into one entry carrying the most frequent genes and DNA. In this sample the table shows over 100,000 distinct CDR3 sequences, 25% to 30% of which occur a single time. Roughly 81% of the sample lies in the top ten. Taken with the paper, the label for treatment or condition translates to: in vitro stimulation with specific CMV peptide epitopes to enrich CMV-specific T cells. The sequences come from CD8+ T cells from cultured PBMCs, collected from culture after CMV antigen stimulation. The source is a human donor in good health (CMV status not recorded). Some clones in this sample may be carry-over from other donors' samples.

This rearrangement joins TRBV6-5 to TRBJ1-1; TRBD1 is a possible D gene (5 bases). The CDR3 is made up of 13 amino acids. Deletions cut 0 bases from V and 5 bases from J, with 7 bases between. Germline values: CDR1 MNHEY, CDR2 SVGAGI. The CDR3 nucleotides are TGTGCCAGCAGTTACTCAACAGGTACTGAAGCTTTCTTT. Its protein product is CASSYSTGTEAFF.

The CDR3 spells CASSSTGGDYGYTF. CDR3 nucleotides: TGTGCCAGCAGTTCCACAGGGGGCGACTATGGCTACACCTTC. V usage is TRBV6-5 and J usage is TRBJ1-2; 9 nucleotides match TRBD1. Germline CDR1 is MNHEY and CDR2 is SVGAGI. The CDR3 sequence is 14 residues long. J lost 3 bases, V lost 4 bases, and 3 bases had no gene match.

The chain has TRBV27 and TRBJ1-5; 7 nucleotides line up with TRBD1. Trimming cost V 7 bases and J 2 bases; bases outside gene matches: 8. Germline values: CDR1 MNHEY, CDR2 SMNVEV (reference sequence). The CDR3 consists of 15 residues. This chain's CDR3 is CASTLTGLGNQPQHF. Here the CDR3 DNA reads TGTGCCAGCACCTTGACAGGGTTGGGCAATCAGCCCCAGCATTTT.

A few counts support this clonotype. This sequence joins TRBV5-4 and TRBJ1-6; possible D gene TRBD1, 5 bases. Trimming shortened V by 1 base and J by 9 bases, and 11 bases separated the two germline ends. The germline gives CDR1 SGHNT, CDR2 YYREEE (reference sequence). This CDR3 region has 14 residues. CDR3: CASSLWGEVSPLHF. The CDR3 DNA reads TGTGCCAGCAGCTTGTGGGGGGAGGTTTCACCCCTCCACTTT.

The chain links TRBV27 to TRBJ1-6; D ambiguous. This CDR3 has 16 residues. The V end lost 7 bases, the J end lost 0 bases, and 13 bases lay between the germline ends. Germline CDR1 MNHEY, CDR2 SMNVEV (reference sequence). CDR3 in amino acids: CASMVRSYSYNSPLHF. The CDR3 coding sequence is TGTGCCAGCATGGTGAGGTCCTACTCCTATAATTCACCCCTCCACTTT.

The chain uses TRBV5-1 and TRBJ1-1; unclear D gene. This CDR3 region has 13 residues. Germline V gene lookup returns CDR1 SGHRS and CDR2 YFSETQ. Trimming stripped 0 bases from V and 8 bases from J, with 11 bases between. CDR3 bases: TGCGCCAGCAGCTTGGTCCCCACCAACGAAGCTTTCTTT. It encodes CASSLVPTNEAFF.

This clonotype appeared once. The J gene is TRBJ2-3, the V gene TRBV12-3 or TRBV12-4; D not certain. CDR3 size: 13 residues. V lost 3 bases and J lost 4, with 8 bases in between. CDR3 sequence (DNA): TGTGCCAGCAGTTTTCCCGGCGCAGATACGCAGTATTTT. This codes for CASSFPGADTQYF.

The rearrangement links TRBV7-6 to TRBJ1-2; 7 nucleotides match TRBD1. CDR1 SGHVS and CDR2 FNYEAQ come from the germline V gene. Trimming cost V 6 bases and J 3 bases; bases outside gene matches: 10. The CDR3 covers 15 residues. The CDR3 nucleotides are TGTGCCAGCAGTGTTCCTGGACAGGATGACTATGGCTACACCTTC. Translation: CASSVPGQDDYGYTF.

The J gene is TRBJ2-4, the V gene TRBV20-1, with D unresolved. This CDR3 is built from 16 residues. Germline lookup yields CDR1 DFQATT and CDR2 SNEGSKA (reference sequence). V lost 0 bases and J 1 base, leaving 13 bases between the germline ends. CDR3 residues: CSARDNSLVAKNIQYF. The CDR3 nucleotides are TGCAGTGCTAGAGATAACTCATTGGTGGCCAAAAACATTCAGTACTTC.

This clonotype has only a few counts. This chain joins TRBV24-1 and TRBJ2-3; tentative D call: TRBD2 (6 bases). The germline gives CDR1 KGHDR, CDR2 SFDVKD. V lost 3 bases, J lost 5 bases, and 8 bases lay in between. CDR3 length: 13 residues. The CDR3 bases are TGTGCCACCAGTGATACCGGGGGAGATACGCAGTATTTT. Its translation: CATSDTGGDTQYF.

This clonotype came up a few times. The V gene is TRBV28, the J gene TRBJ1-6; TRBD1 matches at 9 bases. The CDR3 is made up of 17 amino acids. Germline V CDR1 and CDR2: MDHEN, SYDVKM. V lost 2 bases and J lost 2; bases outside the gene matches: 4. CDR3 residues: CASSLVGDRAYNSPLHF. CDR3 nucleotides: TGTGCCAGCAGTTTAGTGGGGGACAGGGCCTATAATTCACCCCTCCACTTT. Using reference TRBV28 and TRBJ1-6 for the parts outside the CDR3, the full variable domain is DVKVTQSSRYLVKRTGEKVFLECVQDMDHENMFWYRQDPGLGLRLIYFSYDVKMKEKGDIPEGYSVSREKKERFSLILESASTNQTSMYLCASSLVGDRAYNSPLHFGNGTRLTVT.

This clonotype was seen at least ten times. The V and J genes are TRBV5-6 and TRBJ2-7; a possible D gene is TRBD1 (5 bases). V was trimmed by 0 bases and J by 1 base, leaving 5 bases between them. This CDR3 has 13 residues. CDR1 and CDR2 (germline): SGHDT, YYEEEE. CDR3 region: CASSLGQSYEQYF. The CDR3 region has the DNA TGTGCCAGCAGCTTGGGACAGTCCTACGAGCAGTACTTC. Based on the CDR3 plus reference TRBV5-6 and TRBJ2-7, the full variable domain is DAGVTQSPTHLIKTRGQQVTLRCSPKSGHDTVSWYQQALGQGPQFIFQYYEEEERQRGNFPDRFSGHQFPNYSSELNVNALLLGDSALYLCASSLGQSYEQYFGPGTRLTVT.

CDR3 region: CATSDTDQLLYNEQFF. The CDR3 nucleotides read TGTGCCACCAGTGATACAGACCAATTACTATACAATGAGCAGTTCTTC. The J gene is TRBJ2-1, the V gene TRBV24-1; D unresolved. This CDR3 spans 16 amino acids. CDR1 is KGHDR, CDR2 SFDVKD, per germline. V was trimmed by 3 bases and J by 4 bases, leaving 15 bases between them.

The rearrangement uses TRBV7-3 and TRBJ2-3, with D hard to call. The germline CDR1 and CDR2 sequences are SGHTA and FQGTGA. V lost 0 bases, J lost 10 bases, and 11 bases lay in between. CDR3 length: 13 amino acids. CDR3 sequence reads: CASSLTYRTPQYF. Here the CDR3 DNA reads TGTGCCAGCAGCTTAACCTATAGAACGCCGCAGTATTTT.

The chain links TRBV12-5 to TRBJ1-1; 10 nucleotides line up with TRBD1. There are 16 residues in the CDR3. V lost 1 base to trimming and J lost 2 bases; unmatched junction nucleotides: 4. Germline V gene lookup returns CDR1 LGHNT and CDR2 FRNRAP. The CDR3 coding sequence is TGTGCTAGTGGTTTGGATTGGGACAGGGGTAACACTGAAGCTTTCTTT. Protein sequence: CASGLDWDRGNTEAFF. The entire variable domain, with the rest obtained from reference TRBV12-5 and TRBJ1-1, is as follows: DARVTQTPRHKVTEMGQEVTMRCQPILGHNTVFWYRQTMMQGLELLAYFRNRAPLDDSGMPKDRFSAEMPDATLATLKIQPSEPRDSAVYFCASGLDWDRGNTEAFFGQGTRLTVV.

J is TRBJ2-7 and V is TRBV2, with D unresolved. Germline CDR1 and CDR2: SNHLY and FYNNEI. The CDR3 extends over 16 amino acids. With 1 base removed from V and 0 bases from J, the gap between germline ends came to 13 bases. The CDR3 DNA reads as TGTGCCAGCAGTGAAGAAATGGCAGTGAGCTCCTACGAGCAGTACTTC. Translating gives CASSEEMAVSSYEQYF.

The V call is TRBV2, the J call TRBJ1-3; TRBD1 might be the D (5 bases). CDR3 length equals 14 residues. Trimming took off 4 bases at V and 0 bases at J, with 7 bases between the two ends. Germline CDR1 SNHLY, CDR2 FYNNEI. The CDR3 loop reads CASSAGYSGNTIYF. CDR3 DNA: TGTGCCAGCAGTGCAGGGTACTCTGGAAACACCATATATTTT. Complete variable domain (other parts from reference TRBV2 and TRBJ1-3): EPEVTQTPSHQVTQMGQEVILRCVPISNHLYFYWYRQILGQKVEFLVSFYNNEISEKSEIFDDQFSVERPDGSNFTLKIRSTKLEDSAMYFCASSAGYSGNTIYFGEGSWLTVV.

This clonotype was counted at least ten times. The V gene is TRBV15, the J gene TRBJ1-1, with D possibly being TRBD1 (6 bases). V was pared by 0 bases and J by 4 bases, with 18 bases between. CDR3 length equals 17 residues. The germline V gene has CDR1 LNHNV and CDR2 YYDKDF (reference sequence). The CDR3 nucleotides are TGTGCCACCAGCAGAGATCAAAGGACAGCGAGGTCCACTGAAGCTTTCTTT. Amino acid sequence: CATSRDQRTARSTEAFF.

For this clonotype: Compared with germline, one end of the junction differs, possibly owing to a read error. The chain joins TRBV27 to TRBJ2-1; D call uncertain. This CDR3 is built from 14 residues. Germline CDR1 reads MNHEY; CDR2 reads SMNVEV (reference sequence). The CDR3 DNA follows: TGTGCCAGCAGTCCGACTCTGTCCTACCATGAGCAGTTCTTC. Translation: CASSPTLSYHEQFF.

This chain links TRBV25-1 with TRBJ2-5, with D unclear. The CDR3 contains 17 residues. Germline assignment: CDR1 MGHDK and CDR2 SYGVNS. Trimming removed 1 base from V and 1 base from J, with 16 bases in between. DNA of the CDR3: TGTGCCAGCAGTGAATCCGGTATCGCGGAATTCCAAGAGACCCAGTACTTC. It is translated as CASSESGIAEFQETQYF. The variable domain in full, completed from reference TRBV25-1 and TRBJ2-5, reads EADIYQTPRYLVIGTGKKITLECSQTMGHDKMYWYQQDPGMELHLIHYSYGVNSTEKGDLSSESTVSRIRTEHFPLTLESARPSHTSQYLCASSESGIAEFQETQYFGPGTRLLVL.

The gene calls are TRBV7-2 and TRBJ2-7, with D perhaps TRBD1 or TRBD2 (6 bases each). CDR3 size: 14 residues. V was shortened by 5 bases and J by 2 bases, with 13 bases between the two germline ends. Germline loops: CDR1 SGHTA, CDR2 FQGNSA. CDR3 nucleotides: TGTGCCAGCAGCCCACAGGGACTCCCCTACGAGCAGTACTTC. Its protein is CASSPQGLPYEQYF.